The 9 T cell receptor beta chains below all came from one sample that was sequenced in a study of T cells in Graves' hyperthyroidism and ophthalmopathy. Amplification of TCR beta CDR3 regions was performed using RNA transcripts as template. A first-round RT-PCR of the TCR CDR3 used the HTBI primer set. MiXCR, run by TCRdb on the multiplex PCR reads, gives a single entry per CDR3 protein. Of roughly 350,000 distinct CDR3 sequences in the sample, approximately 14% were seen once. Sequenced material: blood. These receptors all stem from a woman in her 40s with Graves' ophthalmopathy.

This clonotype has only a few counts. The rearrangement uses TRBV19 and TRBJ2-2; no definite D call. The ends were cut back, 3 bases at V and 6 bases at J, with 5 bases in the middle. Germline CDR1 reads LNHDA; CDR2 reads SQIVND (reference sequence). This CDR3 has 12 residues. The DNA for the CDR3 is TGTGCCAGTAGTATCTGGGCCGGGGAGCTGTTTTTT. Protein product: CASSIWAGELFF. The entire variable domain, with the rest obtained from reference TRBV19 and TRBJ2-2, is as follows: DGGITQSPKYLFRKEGQNVTLSCEQNLNHDAMYWYRQDPGQGLRLIYYSQIVNDFQKGDIAEGYSVSREKKESFPLTVTSAQKNPTAFYLCASSIWAGELFFGEGSRLTVL.

This clonotype showed up many times. The chain uses TRBV11-2 and TRBJ2-3; tentatively, D is TRBD1 (5 bases). The CDR3 consists of 16 residues. Germline V gene data show CDR1 as SGHAT and CDR2 as FQNNGV. Trimming took off 5 bases at V and 2 bases at J, with 17 bases between the two ends. The chain's CDR3 is CASSPRQLPFTDTQYF. In DNA form, the CDR3 reads TGTGCCAGCAGCCCCCGACAGCTCCCGTTCACAGATACGCAGTATTTT. The full variable domain, with the rest looked up from reference TRBV11-2 and TRBJ2-3, is EAGVAQSPRYKIIEKRQSVAFWCNPISGHATLYWYQQILGQGPKLLIQFQNNGVVDDSQLPKDRFSAERLKGVDSTLKIQPAKLEDSAVYLCASSPRQLPFTDTQYFGPGTRLTVL.

This clonotype was detected ten times or more. The V gene is TRBV28, the J gene TRBJ1-2, with TRBD1 as a possible D gene (6 bases). Germline CDR1 MDHEN, CDR2 SYDVKM. CDR3 length: 16 residues. Trimming pared 2 bases from V and 8 bases from J, leaving 21 bases between. In nucleotides, the CDR3 is TGTGCCAGCAGTTTAACTCGCCTAGGGACAATTGGAGGCTACACCTTC. It is translated as CASSLTRLGTIGGYTF.

This clonotype was recorded many times. The chain combines TRBV12-3 or TRBV12-4 with TRBJ2-1, with 7 nucleotides matching TRBD2. The J segment lost 4 bases and the V segment lost 7 bases, leaving 10 bases of the junction unmatched. The CDR3 sequence is 15 residues long. The CDR3 DNA is TGTGCCAGCACTACACGGCGGGAGAGGTACAATGAGCAGTTCTTC. This sequence encodes CASTTRRERYNEQFF.

This clonotype was seen repeatedly, ten times or more. The CDR3 DNA sequence: TGCAGTGCTCCACCTATAGGGACTAGCGTAGAGCAGTTCTTC. Its protein is CSAPPIGTSVEQFF. The chain recombines TRBV20-1 with TRBJ2-1, with 10 nucleotides matching TRBD2. Germline V lookup: CDR1 DFQATT, CDR2 SNEGSKA (reference sequence). The CDR3 runs 14 residues. V was clipped by 5 bases and J by 10 bases; unmatched bases: 11.

The DNA for the CDR3 is TGTGCCAGCAGTAAGGAGAGGATCCCCCGGAGGGATGAGCAGTTCTTC. Its translation is CASSKERIPRRDEQFF. This chain links TRBV6-2 or TRBV6-3 with TRBJ2-1; D is possibly TRBD2 (6 bases). Germline V CDR1 and CDR2: MNHEY, SVGEGT. V shed 5 bases and J shed 8 bases, with 22 bases lying between them. The CDR3 sequence is 16 residues long.

This clonotype has just a few counts. The chain joins TRBV20-1 to TRBJ2-1; 8 bases align to TRBD2. V lost 7 bases, J lost 3 bases, and 14 bases stayed unmatched. CDR3 length: 16 amino acids. Germline loops: CDR1 DFQATT, CDR2 SNEGSKA (reference sequence). CDR3 DNA sequence: TGCAGTGGTACACCTCAGCGGGAGTGGCTCTACAATGAGCAGTTCTTC. Its protein product is CSGTPQREWLYNEQFF.

This clonotype showed up many times. V gene TRBV6-2 or TRBV6-3 combines with J gene TRBJ1-1; 10 bases align to TRBD1. J lost 4 bases, V lost 7 bases, and 12 bases had no gene match. The germline CDR1 and CDR2 sequences are MNHEY and SVGEGT. The CDR3 totals 16 residues. CDR3 in amino acids: CASNEGQGPLGTEAFF. The CDR3 nucleotides are TGTGCCAGCAACGAGGGACAGGGGCCCTTGGGCACTGAAGCTTTCTTT.

The chain has TRBV3-1 and TRBJ1-6; TRBD1 aligns across 11 bases. V trimming: 2 bases; J trimming: 11 bases; junction bases outside the gene matches: 8. The CDR3 covers 16 residues. Germline V gene data show CDR1 as LGHDT and CDR2 as YNNKEL (reference sequence). The CDR3 sequence: CASSQPGQGVIAPLHF. CDR3 DNA: TGTGCCAGCAGCCAACCGGGACAGGGGGTAATAGCACCCCTCCACTTT.